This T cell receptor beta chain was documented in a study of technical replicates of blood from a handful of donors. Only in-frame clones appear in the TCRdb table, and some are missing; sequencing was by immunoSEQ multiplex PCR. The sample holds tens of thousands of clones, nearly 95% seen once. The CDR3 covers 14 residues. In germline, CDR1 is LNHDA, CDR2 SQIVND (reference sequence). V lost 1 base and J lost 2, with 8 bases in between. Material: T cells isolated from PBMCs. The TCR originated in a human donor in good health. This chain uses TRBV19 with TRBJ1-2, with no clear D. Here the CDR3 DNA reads TGTGCCAGTAGTATAGTGTCCCAAAACTATGGCTACACCTTC. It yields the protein CASSIVSQNYGYTF.